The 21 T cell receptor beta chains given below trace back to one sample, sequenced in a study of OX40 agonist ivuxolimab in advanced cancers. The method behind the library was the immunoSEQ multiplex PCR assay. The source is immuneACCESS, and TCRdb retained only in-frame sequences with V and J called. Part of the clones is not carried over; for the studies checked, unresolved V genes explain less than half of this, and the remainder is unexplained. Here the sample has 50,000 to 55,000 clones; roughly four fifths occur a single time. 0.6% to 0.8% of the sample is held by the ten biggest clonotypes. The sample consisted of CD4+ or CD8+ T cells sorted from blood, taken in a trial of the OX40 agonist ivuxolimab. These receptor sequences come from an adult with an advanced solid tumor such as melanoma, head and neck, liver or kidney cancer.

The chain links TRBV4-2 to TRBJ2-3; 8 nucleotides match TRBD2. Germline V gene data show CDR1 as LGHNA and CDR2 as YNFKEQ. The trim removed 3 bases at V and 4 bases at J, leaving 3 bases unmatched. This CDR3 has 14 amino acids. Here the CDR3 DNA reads TGTGCCAGCAGCCAGACGGGGGGGCCAGATACGCAGTATTTT. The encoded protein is CASSQTGGPDTQYF.

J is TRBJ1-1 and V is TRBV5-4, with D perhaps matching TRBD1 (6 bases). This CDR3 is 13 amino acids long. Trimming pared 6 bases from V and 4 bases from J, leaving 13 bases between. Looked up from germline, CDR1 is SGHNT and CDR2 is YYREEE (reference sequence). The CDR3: CASTVQGFTEAFF. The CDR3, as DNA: TGTGCCAGCACCGTGCAGGGGTTCACTGAAGCTTTCTTT. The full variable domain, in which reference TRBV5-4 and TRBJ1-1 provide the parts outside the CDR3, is ETGVTQSPTHLIKTRGQQVTLRCSSQSGHNTVSWYQQALGQGPQFIFQYYREEENGRGNFPPRFSGLQFPNYSSELNVNALELDDSALYLCASTVQGFTEAFFGQGTRLTVV.

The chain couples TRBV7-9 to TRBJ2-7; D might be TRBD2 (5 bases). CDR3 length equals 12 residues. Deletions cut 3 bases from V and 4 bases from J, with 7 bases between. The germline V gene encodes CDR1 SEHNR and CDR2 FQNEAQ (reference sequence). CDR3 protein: CASSFSGYEQYF. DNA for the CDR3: TGTGCCAGCAGCTTTTCGGGGTACGAGCAGTACTTC.

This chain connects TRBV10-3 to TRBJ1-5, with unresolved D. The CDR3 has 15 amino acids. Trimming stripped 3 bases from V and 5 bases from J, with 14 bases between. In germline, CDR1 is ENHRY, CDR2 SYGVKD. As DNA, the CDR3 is TGTGCCATCAGTGAAGGGTCGGCGGACGATCAGCCCCAGCATTTT. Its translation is CAISEGSADDQPQHF.

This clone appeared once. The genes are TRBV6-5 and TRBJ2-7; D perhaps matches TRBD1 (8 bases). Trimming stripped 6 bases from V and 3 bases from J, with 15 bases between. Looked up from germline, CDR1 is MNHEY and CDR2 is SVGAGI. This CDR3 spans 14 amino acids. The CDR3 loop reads CASRGTGGGYEQYF. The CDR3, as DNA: TGTGCCAGCAGGGGTACAGGGGGGGGCTACGAGCAGTACTTC.

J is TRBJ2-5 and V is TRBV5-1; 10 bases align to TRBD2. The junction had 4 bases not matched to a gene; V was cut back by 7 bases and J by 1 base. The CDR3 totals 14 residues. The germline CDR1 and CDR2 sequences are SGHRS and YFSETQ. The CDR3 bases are TGCGCCAGCGAGCGGGGGGGATTCCAAGAGACCCAGTACTTC. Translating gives CASERGGFQETQYF.

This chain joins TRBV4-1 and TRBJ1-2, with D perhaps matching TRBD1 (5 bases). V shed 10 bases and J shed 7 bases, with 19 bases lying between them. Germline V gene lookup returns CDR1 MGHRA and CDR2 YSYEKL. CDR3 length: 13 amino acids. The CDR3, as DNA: TGCGCCACCGCCGATAGGGGAGGGCCTGGCTACACCTTC. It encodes CATADRGGPGYTF.

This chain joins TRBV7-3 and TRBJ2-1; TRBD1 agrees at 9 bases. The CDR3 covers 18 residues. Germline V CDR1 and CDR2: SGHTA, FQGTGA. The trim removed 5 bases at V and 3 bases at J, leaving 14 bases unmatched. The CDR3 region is CASSQSGQGLGYYNEQFF. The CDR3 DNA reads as TGTGCCAGCAGCCAAAGCGGACAGGGGTTGGGTTACTACAATGAGCAGTTCTTC.

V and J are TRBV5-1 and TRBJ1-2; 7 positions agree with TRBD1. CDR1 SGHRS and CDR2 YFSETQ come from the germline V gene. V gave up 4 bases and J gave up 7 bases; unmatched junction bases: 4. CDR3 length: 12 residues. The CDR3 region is CASSEDRVGYTF. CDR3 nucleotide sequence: TGCGCCAGCAGCGAAGACAGGGTTGGCTACACCTTC.

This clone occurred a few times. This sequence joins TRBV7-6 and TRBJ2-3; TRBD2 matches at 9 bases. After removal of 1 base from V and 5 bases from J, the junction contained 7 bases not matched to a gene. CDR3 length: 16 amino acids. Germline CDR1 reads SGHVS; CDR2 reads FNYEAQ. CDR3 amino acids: CASSLGAGGLIDTQYF. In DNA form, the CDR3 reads TGTGCCAGCAGCTTAGGGGCGGGGGGGCTCATAGATACGCAGTATTTT.

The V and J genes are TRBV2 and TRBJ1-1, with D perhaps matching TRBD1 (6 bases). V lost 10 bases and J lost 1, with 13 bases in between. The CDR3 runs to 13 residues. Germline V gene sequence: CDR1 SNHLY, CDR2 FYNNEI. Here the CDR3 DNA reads TGTGCCACAGGGGTGTTTTGGAACACTGAAGCTTTCTTT. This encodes CATGVFWNTEAFF.

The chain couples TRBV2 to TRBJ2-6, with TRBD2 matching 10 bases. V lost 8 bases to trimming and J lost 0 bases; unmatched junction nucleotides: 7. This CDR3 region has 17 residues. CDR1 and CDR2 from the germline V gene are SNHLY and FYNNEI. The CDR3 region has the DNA TGTGCCAGCTCCAGGACTAGCGGACGCTCTGGGGCCAACGTCCTGACTTTC. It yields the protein CASSRTSGRSGANVLTF.

The CDR3 bases are TGCGCCAGCAGTGAGTCATGGGAACGGACCCAGTACTTC. This gives the protein CASSESWERTQYF. V gene TRBV10-2 combines with J gene TRBJ2-5; D is uncertain. The CDR3 totals 13 residues. Germline-derived CDR1 and CDR2 are WSHSY and SAAADI. V gave up 0 bases and J gave up 7 bases, with 9 bases separating them.

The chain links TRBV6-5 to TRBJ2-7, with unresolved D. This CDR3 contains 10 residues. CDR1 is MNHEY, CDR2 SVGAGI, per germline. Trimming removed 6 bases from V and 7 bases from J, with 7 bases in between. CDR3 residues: CASRSLEQYF. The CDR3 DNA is TGTGCCAGCAGGTCCTTAGAGCAGTACTTC.

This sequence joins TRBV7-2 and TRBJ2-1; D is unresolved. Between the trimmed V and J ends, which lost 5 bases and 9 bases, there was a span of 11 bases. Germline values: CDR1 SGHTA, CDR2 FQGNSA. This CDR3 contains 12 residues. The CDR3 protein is CASSPDWGEQFF. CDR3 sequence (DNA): TGTGCCAGCAGCCCAGACTGGGGTGAGCAGTTCTTC.

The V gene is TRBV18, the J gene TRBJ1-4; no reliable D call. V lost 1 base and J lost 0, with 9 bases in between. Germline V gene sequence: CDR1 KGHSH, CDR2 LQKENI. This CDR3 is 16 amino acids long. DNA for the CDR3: TGTGCCAGCTCACCACGGGTCAGTGCAACTAATGAAAAACTGTTTTTT. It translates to CASSPRVSATNEKLFF.

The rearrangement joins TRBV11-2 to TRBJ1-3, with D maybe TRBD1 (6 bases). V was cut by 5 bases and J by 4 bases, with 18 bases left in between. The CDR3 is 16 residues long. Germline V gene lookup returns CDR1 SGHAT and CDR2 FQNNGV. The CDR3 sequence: CASSTPDSLVGNTIYF. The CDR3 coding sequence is TGTGCCAGCAGCACCCCGGACAGTCTCGTAGGAAACACCATATATTTT. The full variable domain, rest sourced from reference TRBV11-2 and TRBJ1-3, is EAGVAQSPRYKIIEKRQSVAFWCNPISGHATLYWYQQILGQGPKLLIQFQNNGVVDDSQLPKDRFSAERLKGVDSTLKIQPAKLEDSAVYLCASSTPDSLVGNTIYFGEGSWLTVV.

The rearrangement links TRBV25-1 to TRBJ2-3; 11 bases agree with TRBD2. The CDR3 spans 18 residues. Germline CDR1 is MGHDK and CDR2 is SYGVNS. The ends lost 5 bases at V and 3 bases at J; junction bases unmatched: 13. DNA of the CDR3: TGTGCCAGCAGTCAACACCCTAGCGGGGGGCCGGGGACAGATACGCAGTATTTT. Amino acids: CASSQHPSGGPGTDTQYF.

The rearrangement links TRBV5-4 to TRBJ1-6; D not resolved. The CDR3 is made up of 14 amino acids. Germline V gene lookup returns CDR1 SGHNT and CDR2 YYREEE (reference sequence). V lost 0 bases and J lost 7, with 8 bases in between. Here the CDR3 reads CASSLGRENSPLHF. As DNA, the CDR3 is TGTGCCAGCAGCTTGGGGCGGGAAAATTCACCCCTCCACTTT.

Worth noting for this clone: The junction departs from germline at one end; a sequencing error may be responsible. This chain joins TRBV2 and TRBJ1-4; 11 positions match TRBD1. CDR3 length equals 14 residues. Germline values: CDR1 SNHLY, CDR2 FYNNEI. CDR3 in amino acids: CASSVDRGPRGVIF. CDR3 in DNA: TGTGCCAGCAGTGTGGACAGGGGGCCGAGAGGCGTAATTTTT.

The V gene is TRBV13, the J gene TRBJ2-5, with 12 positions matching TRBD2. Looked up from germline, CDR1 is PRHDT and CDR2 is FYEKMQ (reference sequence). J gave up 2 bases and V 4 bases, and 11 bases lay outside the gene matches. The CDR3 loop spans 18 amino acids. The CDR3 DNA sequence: TGTGCCAGCAGCTCGACTAGCGGGGGCCCTACCATTCAAGAGACCCAGTACTTC. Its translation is CASSSTSGGPTIQETQYF. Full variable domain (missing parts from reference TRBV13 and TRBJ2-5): AAGVIQSPRHLIKEKRETATLKCYPIPRHDTVYWYQQGPGQDPQFLISFYEKMQSDKGSIPDRFSAQQFSDYHSELNMSSLELGDSALYFCASSSTSGGPTIQETQYFGPGTRLLVL.